What follows are 26 T cell receptor beta chains derived from one specimen sequenced in a study of blood T cell repertoires in COVID-19. The protocol was immunoSEQ multiplex PCR, while the TCRdb copy is restricted to in-frame clones and leaves out a portion. The table records some 140,000 clones, about 80% of them present only once. Sample: PBMCs or T cells enriched from blood (not recorded which). The receptor source for this set is a man between 45 and 60 years old who had recovered from COVID-19.

This CDR3 reads CSASRQGYTGELFF. CDR3 DNA sequence: TGCAGTGCTAGTCGACAGGGATACACCGGGGAGCTGTTTTTT. V gene TRBV20-1 combines with J gene TRBJ2-2, with 7 bases fitting TRBD1. V shed 3 bases and J 3 bases; nucleotides not matched to a gene: 4. The CDR3 is made up of 14 amino acids. Per germline, CDR1 DFQATT and CDR2 SNEGSKA (reference sequence).

This chain connects TRBV15 to TRBJ2-7; a possible D gene is TRBD1 (6 bases). The CDR3 length is 15 residues. Germline-derived CDR1 and CDR2 are LNHNV and YYDKDF (reference sequence). V was pared by 0 bases and J by 2 bases, with 11 bases between. This chain's CDR3 is CATSRDRPGAYEQYF. The CDR3 DNA is TGTGCCACCAGCAGAGATCGCCCAGGGGCCTACGAGCAGTACTTC.

The rearrangement uses TRBV5-1 and TRBJ2-1; 8 nucleotides align to TRBD1. CDR1 SGHRS and CDR2 YFSETQ come from the germline V gene. V dropped 7 bases and J dropped 7; count of bases not matched to a gene: 10. The CDR3 covers 14 residues. The CDR3 sequence: CASDSRGRTNEQFF. The CDR3 bases are TGCGCCAGCGACAGCAGGGGGCGAACGAATGAGCAGTTCTTC. The whole variable domain, remainder taken from reference TRBV5-1 and TRBJ2-1, is KAGVTQTPRYLIKTRGQQVTLSCSPISGHRSVSWYQQTPGQGLQFLFEYFSETQRNKGNFPGRFSGRQFSNSRSEMNVSTLELGDSALYLCASDSRGRTNEQFFGPGTRLTVL.

The chain is built from TRBV7-2 and TRBJ1-4; 7 positions match TRBD1. From germline, CDR1 is SGHTA and CDR2 FQGNSA. V was clipped by 5 bases and J by 8 bases; unmatched bases: 8. The length of the CDR3 is 14 residues. The chain's CDR3 is CASSQTGSVEKLFF. DNA for the CDR3: TGTGCCAGCAGCCAGACAGGGTCTGTAGAAAAACTGTTTTTT.

This clone was counted a single time. The V gene is TRBV7-3, the J gene TRBJ1-1, with 7 bases matching TRBD1. This CDR3 has 14 residues. Germline-derived CDR1 and CDR2 are SGHTA and FQGTGA. V trimming: 5 bases; J trimming: 1 base; junction bases outside the gene matches: 4. The CDR3: CASSRQGENTEAFF. As DNA, the CDR3 is TGTGCCAGCAGCCGGCAGGGGGAGAACACTGAAGCTTTCTTT.

This clone occurred once. The CDR3 here is CASSFGPDTQYF. The DNA for the CDR3 is TGTGCCAGCAGTTTTGGCCCAGATACGCAGTATTTT. This sequence joins TRBV12-3 or TRBV12-4 and TRBJ2-3; D gene uncertain. The CDR3 runs 12 residues. Deletions cut 3 bases from V and 4 bases from J, with 5 bases between.

The chain uses TRBV6-5 and TRBJ1-3, with D tentatively TRBD1 (6 bases). Germline V CDR1 and CDR2: MNHEY, SVGAGI. This CDR3 is 16 amino acids long. Trimming removed 2 bases at V and 2 bases at J, with 13 bases between. The CDR3 nucleotides are TGTGCCAGCAGTTACGGGTTCAGGGGACCTGGAAACACCATATATTTT. Amino acids: CASSYGFRGPGNTIYF.

This clone was seen a few times. The chain carries TRBV21-1 and TRBJ1-3; TRBD1, the table's D call, lacks a check against the DNA. TRBV21-1 has pseudogene status. CDR3 length equals 16 residues. The CDR3 is CASRLLSTGAGNTIYF. The CDR3 nucleotides are TGTGCCAGCAGGCTACTCTCCACAGGGGCTGGAAACACCATATATTTT.

The chain couples TRBV15 to TRBJ1-5, with a possible D match to TRBD1 (6 bases). Germline loops: CDR1 LNHNV, CDR2 YYDKDF (reference sequence). The germline V and J ends were trimmed by 3 bases and 2 bases, with 14 bases remaining between them. The CDR3 spans 16 residues. CDR3 protein: CATSSRQDLGNQPQHF. Written as DNA, the CDR3 is TGTGCCACCAGCAGCCGACAGGATTTGGGCAATCAGCCCCAGCATTTT. The variable domain in full, with the rest retrieved from reference TRBV15 and TRBJ1-5, is DAMVIQNPRYQVTQFGKPVTLSCSQTLNHNVMYWYQQKSSQAPKLLFHYYDKDFNNEADTPDNFQSRRPNTSFCFLDIRSPGLGDTAMYLCATSSRQDLGNQPQHFGDGTRLSIL.

The chain carries TRBV30 and TRBJ2-7; a possible D gene is TRBD2 (5 bases). Germline assignment: CDR1 GTSNPN and CDR2 SVGIG (reference sequence). V lost 0 bases and J lost 6, with 9 bases in between. This CDR3 region has 12 residues. This CDR3 is CAWSVRGTEQYF. The CDR3 DNA follows: TGTGCCTGGAGTGTACGGGGAACCGAGCAGTACTTC.

CDR3 residues: CASSPPRDTSYEQYF. The CDR3 DNA reads TGTGCCAGCTCACCGCCACGGGACACGTCCTACGAGCAGTACTTC. The chain is built from TRBV18 and TRBJ2-7; D might be TRBD1 (6 bases). The V gene's germline CDR1 is KGHSH and CDR2 LQKENI. V was cut by 3 bases and J by 1 base, with 13 bases left in between. The CDR3 spans 15 residues.

This rearrangement joins TRBV5-4 to TRBJ1-6; possibly TRBD1 for D (6 bases). V lost 0 bases and J lost 4, with 14 bases in between. Germline CDR1 and CDR2: SGHNT and YYREEE (reference sequence). The CDR3 consists of 17 residues. CDR3 bases: TGTGCCAGCAGCTTGGGCCGCGGGCAGGGGTATAATTCACCCCTCCACTTT. This codes for CASSLGRGQGYNSPLHF.

The CDR3 is CASSPTGYGYTF. Written as DNA, the CDR3 is TGTGCCAGTAGTCCCACGGGCTATGGCTACACCTTC. V and J are TRBV19 and TRBJ1-2; unclear D gene. CDR3 length: 12 residues. From germline, CDR1 is LNHDA and CDR2 SQIVND (reference sequence). Trimming shortened V by 5 bases and J by 4 bases, and 8 bases separated the two germline ends.

This clone has only one observation. V usage is TRBV19 and J usage is TRBJ2-7, with a tentative D call TRBD2 (5 bases). CDR1 and CDR2 (germline): LNHDA, SQIVND (reference sequence). The CDR3 has 14 amino acids. V shed 6 bases and J shed 5 bases, with 17 bases lying between them. The CDR3 sequence: CASRPGIPGHEQYF. The CDR3 DNA reads TGTGCCAGTAGACCCGGGATCCCGGGCCACGAGCAGTACTTC.

J is TRBJ2-2 and V is TRBV19; tentative D call: TRBD1 (8 bases). The CDR3 is 15 residues long. Trimming took off 3 bases at V and 5 bases at J, with 13 bases between the two ends. Looked up from germline, CDR1 is LNHDA and CDR2 is SQIVND (reference sequence). The CDR3 region is CASSITGGGTGELFF. The CDR3 DNA reads as TGTGCCAGTAGTATCACAGGGGGAGGGACCGGGGAGCTGTTTTTT.

This chain connects TRBV28 to TRBJ1-4; 7 bases are a match to TRBD1. After removal of 1 base from V and 2 bases from J, the junction contained 7 bases not matched to a gene. Germline values: CDR1 MDHEN, CDR2 SYDVKM. The CDR3 is made up of 17 amino acids. The CDR3 loop is CASSLLGGLSTNEKLFF. The CDR3 DNA reads as TGTGCCAGCAGTTTATTAGGGGGCCTATCGACTAATGAAAAACTGTTTTTT.

V is TRBV2 and J is TRBJ2-3, with D perhaps matching TRBD2 (7 bases). With 4 bases removed from V and 4 bases from J, the gap between germline ends came to 18 bases. The germline V gene encodes CDR1 SNHLY and CDR2 FYNNEI. The CDR3 has 16 residues. The CDR3 nucleotides read TGTGCCAGCAGTGTGGGGCGGGGGCGCATTTCAGATACGCAGTATTTT. This encodes CASSVGRGRISDTQYF.

The chain is built from TRBV19 and TRBJ1-1; tentative D call: TRBD1 (5 bases). The CDR3 is made up of 14 amino acids. V lost 5 bases and J lost 4, with 14 bases in between. Germline V gene data show CDR1 as LNHDA and CDR2 as SQIVND (reference sequence). The CDR3 bases are TGTGCCAGTAGTGTACACGGGGGTGGCACTGAAGCTTTCTTT. Translated: CASSVHGGGTEAFF.

The chain employs TRBV24-1 and TRBJ2-1; a possible D gene is TRBD1 (5 bases). The CDR3 is 14 amino acids. Trimming took off 5 bases at V and 8 bases at J, with 15 bases between the two ends. Germline V gene sequence: CDR1 KGHDR, CDR2 SFDVKD. The CDR3 DNA reads TGTGCCACCAGTGCGGGTCAAGGGGCCTATGAGCAGTTCTTC. This translates into CATSAGQGAYEQFF.

The V and J genes are TRBV6-5 and TRBJ1-1; 8 bases line up with TRBD1. CDR3 size: 16 residues. With V trimmed by 0 bases and J by 9 bases, 12 bases remained unmatched. CDR1 MNHEY and CDR2 SVGAGI come from the germline V gene. The CDR3 sequence is CASSYSTGQGWAQAFF. CDR3 nucleotides: TGTGCCAGCAGTTACTCGACTGGACAGGGCTGGGCCCAAGCTTTCTTT.

The rearrangement joins TRBV13 to TRBJ2-3, with D tentatively TRBD1 (6 bases). Germline V lookup: CDR1 PRHDT, CDR2 FYEKMQ (reference sequence). This CDR3 has 15 residues. V lost 0 bases and J 4 bases, leaving 11 bases between the germline ends. The CDR3 coding sequence is TGTGCCAGCAGCTTAGGTGGGGGCCGGGCAGATACGCAGTATTTT. Translation gives CASSLGGGRADTQYF.

The rearrangement uses TRBV6-2 or TRBV6-3 and TRBJ2-1; 10 positions match TRBD2. CDR3 length: 15 residues. Looked up from germline, CDR1 is MNHEY and CDR2 is SVGEGT. The trim removed 3 bases at V and 7 bases at J, leaving 6 bases unmatched. CDR3 residues: CASSYPSGGANEQFF. CDR3 sequence (DNA): TGTGCCAGCAGTTATCCGAGCGGGGGGGCAAATGAGCAGTTCTTC.

This clone has only one observation. V usage is TRBV5-1 and J usage is TRBJ1-1; tentative D call: TRBD1 (6 bases). Germline CDR1 is SGHRS and CDR2 is YFSETQ. CDR3 length equals 16 residues. V lost 4 bases, J lost 3 bases, and 19 bases lay in between. Here the CDR3 DNA reads TGCGCCAGCAGCCCTGGGGGCAGGGTGGGGGACACTGAAGCTTTCTTT. This translates into CASSPGGRVGDTEAFF. Full variable domain (remainder filled in from reference TRBV5-1 and TRBJ1-1): KAGVTQTPRYLIKTRGQQVTLSCSPISGHRSVSWYQQTPGQGLQFLFEYFSETQRNKGNFPGRFSGRQFSNSRSEMNVSTLELGDSALYLCASSPGGRVGDTEAFFGQGTRLTVV.

The chain links TRBV6-5 to TRBJ2-2; unclear D gene. Germline V gives CDR1 MNHEY, CDR2 SVGAGI. The V end was cut by 8 bases, the J end by 6 bases, with 13 bases between. The CDR3 has 13 residues. In DNA, the CDR3 is TGTGCCAGCGGCCGATCGATTTCCGGGGAGCTGTTTTTT. Translation gives CASGRSISGELFF.

The chain couples TRBV18 to TRBJ1-1; tentative D call: TRBD1 (5 bases). The CDR3 has 16 residues. Trimming shortened V by 0 bases and J by 2 bases, and 13 bases separated the two germline ends. CDR1 KGHSH and CDR2 LQKENI come from the germline V gene. The CDR3 nucleotides read TGTGCCAGCTCACCACCGAAGTCAGGGACTAACACTGAAGCTTTCTTT. This codes for CASSPPKSGTNTEAFF.

The CDR3 loop is CASSHTGTGNTEAFF. CDR3 DNA: TGTGCCAGCAGCCACACCGGGACAGGGAACACTGAAGCTTTCTTT. The rearrangement uses TRBV14 and TRBJ1-1; TRBD1 aligns across 8 bases. The CDR3 has 15 amino acids. The ends lost 3 bases at V and 1 base at J; junction bases unmatched: 4. Germline lookup yields CDR1 SGHDN and CDR2 FVKESK.